This passage covers 29 T cell receptor beta chains from one sample sequenced in a study of OX40 agonist ivuxolimab in advanced cancers. The assay was immunoSEQ multiplex PCR, and TCRdb's table has in-frame clones only and misses some. The sample carries 70,000 to 85,000 clones, around 90% recorded once. Source: CD4+ or CD8+ T cells sorted from blood, taken in a trial of the OX40 agonist ivuxolimab. The receptors here all came from an adult with an advanced solid tumor such as melanoma, head and neck, liver or kidney cancer.

The genes are TRBV10-3 and TRBJ2-7; D is unresolved. Germline CDR1 reads ENHRY; CDR2 reads SYGVKD. CDR3 length: 12 residues. The germline V and J ends were trimmed by 4 bases and 5 bases, with 9 bases remaining between them. CDR3 loop: CAISGTSNEQYF. The DNA for the CDR3 is TGTGCCATCAGTGGGACGAGCAACGAGCAGTACTTC.

This clone was recorded a few times. The chain combines TRBV7-3 with TRBJ2-1; 9 nucleotides match TRBD2. The CDR3 sequence is 15 residues long. V was pared by 5 bases and J by 7 bases, with 9 bases of the junction left unmatched. Germline CDR1 reads SGHTA; CDR2 reads FQGTGA. This CDR3 reads CASSPLAGGPNEQFF. The CDR3 nucleotides are TGTGCCAGCAGCCCTTTGGCGGGGGGGCCGAATGAGCAGTTCTTC. Together with reference TRBV7-3 and TRBJ2-1, the CDR3 gives the full variable domain: GAGVSQTPSNKVTEKGKYVELRCDPISGHTALYWYRQSLGQGPEFLIYFQGTGAADDSGLPNDRFFAVRPEGSVSTLKIQRTERGDSAVYLCASSPLAGGPNEQFFGPGTRLTVL.

The chain carries TRBV7-9 and TRBJ2-3, with 15 bases aligning to TRBD2. V lost 5 bases to trimming and J lost 4 bases; unmatched junction nucleotides: 10. Germline assignment: CDR1 SEHNR and CDR2 FQNEAQ (reference sequence). The CDR3 consists of 18 residues. The CDR3 nucleotides are TGTGCCAGCAGCGTTACCGGGACTAGCGGGGGGCGGGCAGATACGCAGTATTTT. It translates to CASSVTGTSGGRADTQYF.

The chain employs TRBV10-3 and TRBJ1-1, with a weak D call TRBD1 (5 bases). Trimming left V 4 bases short and J 0 bases short, with 6 bases between. Germline values: CDR1 ENHRY, CDR2 SYGVKD. This CDR3 has 13 amino acids. The CDR3 loop reads CAISGTLNTEAFF. The CDR3 coding sequence is TGTGCCATCAGTGGGACACTGAACACTGAAGCTTTCTTT.

The count of this clone is one. The V gene is TRBV28, the J gene TRBJ1-1; TRBD1 is a possible D gene (5 bases). The CDR3 is made up of 14 amino acids. Germline CDR1 MDHEN, CDR2 SYDVKM. The V gene lost 3 bases and the J gene lost 0 bases, with 8 bases spanning the gap. The CDR3, as DNA: TGTGCCAGCAGTTTCCAGGGTCTGAACACTGAAGCTTTCTTT. This gives the protein CASSFQGLNTEAFF. The complete variable domain, with remaining parts taken from reference TRBV28 and TRBJ1-1, reads DVKVTQSSRYLVKRTGEKVFLECVQDMDHENMFWYRQDPGLGLRLIYFSYDVKMKEKGDIPEGYSVSREKKERFSLILESASTNQTSMYLCASSFQGLNTEAFFGQGTRLTVV.

The sample holds many counts of this clone. The chain links TRBV6-1 to TRBJ2-5; possible D gene TRBD1, 6 bases. V was cut by 5 bases and J by 4 bases, with 14 bases left in between. Germline assignment: CDR1 MNHNS and CDR2 SASEGT. The CDR3 contains 14 residues. The CDR3 sequence: CASSRGTGRETQYF. The CDR3 region has the DNA TGTGCCAGCAGTAGAGGAACAGGGAGAGAGACCCAGTACTTC.

The V and J genes are TRBV6-1 and TRBJ1-6; no clear D gene. The CDR3 contains 15 residues. Trimming took 4 bases from V and 0 from J, leaving 7 bases between them. Germline V gives CDR1 MNHNS, CDR2 SASEGT. The DNA of the CDR3 is TGTGCCAGCAGTGGACGGCACTCCTATAATTCACCCCTCCACTTT. Translating gives CASSGRHSYNSPLHF.

The V and J genes are TRBV28 and TRBJ1-2; 9 bases line up with TRBD1. The germline gives CDR1 MDHEN, CDR2 SYDVKM. This CDR3 spans 17 amino acids. Unmatched junction bases numbered 11, after V lost 2 bases and J lost 4 bases. Here the CDR3 DNA reads TGTGCCAGCAGTTTAGGGGACCTACAGGGGGCAGGCTATGGCTACACCTTC. This translates into CASSLGDLQGAGYGYTF.

This clone was picked up one time. This sequence joins TRBV19 and TRBJ1-5; D is possibly TRBD1 (5 bases). The germline V gene encodes CDR1 LNHDA and CDR2 SQIVND (reference sequence). The CDR3 covers 16 residues. The V end was cut by 4 bases, the J end by 7 bases, with 20 bases between. CDR3 residues: CASSTLKGTGDQPQHF. CDR3 DNA: TGTGCCAGTAGTACCCTTAAGGGGACGGGGGACCAGCCCCAGCATTTT.

The chain is built from TRBV7-9 and TRBJ2-7; the D gene is possibly TRBD1 (6 bases). CDR3 length: 14 amino acids. In germline, CDR1 is SEHNR, CDR2 FQNEAQ (reference sequence). Trimming shortened V by 5 bases and J by 3 bases, and 14 bases separated the two germline ends. The CDR3 region is CASSLTGSGYEQYF. For the CDR3, the DNA is TGTGCCAGCAGCCTCACAGGGAGCGGCTACGAGCAGTACTTC.

The chain joins TRBV7-2 to TRBJ2-3; D might be TRBD1 or TRBD2, each matching 6 bases. Germline lookup yields CDR1 SGHTA and CDR2 FQGNSA. The V gene lost 5 bases and the J gene lost 1 base, with 16 bases spanning the gap. CDR3 length: 16 residues. Here the CDR3 reads CASSPLGGPGTDTQYF. The CDR3 DNA reads TGTGCCAGCAGCCCCCTGGGGGGCCCAGGCACAGATACGCAGTATTTT.

The chain joins TRBV28 to TRBJ1-1; D uncertain. Germline V gives CDR1 MDHEN, CDR2 SYDVKM. The CDR3 contains 15 residues. Trimming pared 7 bases from V and 0 bases from J, leaving 15 bases between. The DNA of the CDR3 is TGTGCCAGCACGGAGACGGGTGGGATGAACACTGAAGCTTTCTTT. This codes for CASTETGGMNTEAFF.

This chain joins TRBV5-1 and TRBJ2-1; D gene uncertain. Germline V gene sequence: CDR1 SGHRS, CDR2 YFSETQ. The CDR3 contains 15 residues. Trimming stripped 0 bases from V and 5 bases from J, with 12 bases between. CDR3 nucleotide sequence: TGCGCCAGCAGCTTGGAAGGAAGAGAGCACAATGAGCAGTTCTTC. Its protein is CASSLEGREHNEQFF.

J is TRBJ1-1 and V is TRBV6-5; D gene ambiguous. The V gene's germline CDR1 is MNHEY and CDR2 SVGAGI. The CDR3 has 13 residues. The V gene lost 6 bases and the J gene lost 1 base, with 9 bases spanning the gap. This chain's CDR3 is CASRSRPNTEAFF. The CDR3 DNA reads TGTGCCAGCAGATCACGGCCGAACACTGAAGCTTTCTTT.

This clone has just one count. The V and J genes are TRBV6-6 and TRBJ1-2, with 11 bases lining up with TRBD1. The CDR3 spans 15 residues. The ends lost 6 bases at V and 5 bases at J; junction bases unmatched: 8. Germline loops: CDR1 MNHNY, CDR2 SVGAGI (reference sequence). For the CDR3, the DNA is TGTGCCAGCAGCCCCGGACAGGGGGCGCCGTATGGCTACACCTTC. Protein: CASSPGQGAPYGYTF.

The V call is TRBV19, the J call TRBJ2-1; 7 nucleotides agree with TRBD2. Germline trimming cut 1 base from V and 3 bases from J; bases unmatched to any gene: 3. This CDR3 has 15 residues. Germline lookup yields CDR1 LNHDA and CDR2 SQIVND (reference sequence). The DNA for the CDR3 is TGTGCCAGTAGTATAGTGGCGGGGGACTACAATGAGCAGTTCTTC. Translating it yields CASSIVAGDYNEQFF.

With respect to this clone: The junction departs from germline at one end; a sequencing error may be responsible. The genes are TRBV27 and TRBJ1-1, with 9 bases aligning to TRBD1. CDR1 is MNHEY, CDR2 SMNVEV, per germline (reference sequence). The CDR3 is made up of 15 amino acids. The chain's CDR3 is CASSLSGTGNPEAFF. CDR3 bases: TGTGCCAGCAGTTTAAGTGGGACAGGGAACCCTGAAGCTTTCTTT.

V usage is TRBV5-4 and J usage is TRBJ2-2; 10 bases agree with TRBD1. The CDR3 runs to 17 residues. J lost 2 bases, V lost 5 bases, and 9 bases had no gene match. Germline loops: CDR1 SGHNT, CDR2 YYREEE (reference sequence). The CDR3 loop is CASRPRTGGLNTGELFF. In DNA form, the CDR3 reads TGTGCCAGCAGACCCCGGACAGGGGGGTTAAACACCGGGGAGCTGTTTTTT.

The table lists this clone with a count of one. This chain links TRBV30 with TRBJ2-5; D gene ambiguous. The CDR3 spans 12 residues. Trimming shortened V by 1 base and J by 4 bases, and 7 bases separated the two germline ends. CDR1 is GTSNPN, CDR2 SVGIG, per germline (reference sequence). The CDR3 DNA reads as TGTGCCTGGAGTGGTGGCGGAGAGACCCAGTACTTC. This codes for CAWSGGGETQYF.

The gene calls are TRBV19 and TRBJ1-2; no reliable D call. CDR3 length: 15 amino acids. Germline V gene lookup returns CDR1 LNHDA and CDR2 SQIVND (reference sequence). Trimming removed 1 base at V and 6 bases at J, with 15 bases between. As DNA, the CDR3 is TGTGCCAGTAGTATAGTTCACTCCCGGCCGGATGGCTACACCTTC. It translates to CASSIVHSRPDGYTF.

V gene TRBV29-1 combines with J gene TRBJ1-1; D gene unclear. The germline CDR1 and CDR2 sequences are SQVTM and ANQGSEA. Trimming pared 7 bases from V and 5 bases from J, leaving 11 bases between. The CDR3 length is 11 residues. As DNA, the CDR3 is TGCAGCGCAGCCCCCAGGACTGAAGCTTTCTTT. It codes for CSAAPRTEAFF.

This chain connects TRBV19 to TRBJ1-5; D gene unclear. Germline-derived CDR1 and CDR2 are LNHDA and SQIVND (reference sequence). V lost 5 bases, J lost 3 bases, and 8 bases lay in between. The CDR3 totals 13 residues. The chain's CDR3 is CASSWAINQPQHF. DNA of the CDR3: TGTGCCAGTAGTTGGGCGATCAATCAGCCCCAGCATTTT.

The V and J genes are TRBV19 and TRBJ1-5; tentatively, D is TRBD1 (6 bases). Trimming removed 5 bases at V and 1 base at J, with 12 bases between. The CDR3 has 15 residues. Germline V gene lookup returns CDR1 LNHDA and CDR2 SQIVND (reference sequence). The CDR3 nucleotides read TGTGCCAGTAGTCCACAGGGCACAAGCAATCAGCCCCAGCATTTT. It specifies CASSPQGTSNQPQHF.

The V gene is TRBV27, the J gene TRBJ1-5, with TRBD1 as a possible D gene (5 bases). CDR3 length: 14 residues. V was shortened by 3 bases and J by 4 bases, with 10 bases between the two germline ends. Germline assignment: CDR1 MNHEY and CDR2 SMNVEV (reference sequence). The CDR3 nucleotides read TGTGCCAGCAGTTTCCGGGGCCGGAATCAGCCCCAGCATTTT. It encodes CASSFRGRNQPQHF.

The CDR3 here is CASRPVATNEKLFF. The DNA of the CDR3 is TGTGCCAGCAGGCCGGTCGCCACTAATGAAAAACTGTTTTTT. This rearrangement joins TRBV27 to TRBJ1-4; D remains unclear. Trimming left V 6 bases short and J 2 bases short, with 10 bases between. The CDR3 runs 14 residues. In germline, CDR1 is MNHEY, CDR2 SMNVEV (reference sequence).

The J gene is TRBJ1-5, the V gene TRBV11-1; 8 positions agree with TRBD1. With 4 bases clipped from V and 3 bases from J, the junction kept 5 bases outside the gene matches. Germline V gives CDR1 SGHAT, CDR2 FQDESV (reference sequence). CDR3 length: 15 amino acids. The CDR3 nucleotides are TGTGCCAGCAGCTCTGGGGGACAGGACAATCAGCCCCAGCATTTT. It codes for CASSSGGQDNQPQHF.

The V and J genes are TRBV5-1 and TRBJ2-1; 14 nucleotides match TRBD2. Trimming at V came to 4 bases and at J to 7 bases, leaving 7 bases not matched to a gene. Germline-derived CDR1 and CDR2 are SGHRS and YFSETQ. The CDR3 spans 16 residues. The CDR3 DNA reads TGCGCCAGCAGCGAGGGACTAGCGGGGGTCGGTAATGAGCAGTTCTTC. Translation: CASSEGLAGVGNEQFF.

This clone has just a few counts. The chain joins TRBV10-2 to TRBJ1-2; D unresolved. V lost 4 bases and J lost 7, with 16 bases in between. CDR1 is WSHSY, CDR2 SAAADI, per germline. This CDR3 region has 14 residues. CDR3 bases: TGCGCCAGCAGTGGGGCACTAAACTATGGTGGCTACACCTTC. Its protein product is CASSGALNYGGYTF.

The chain recombines TRBV28 with TRBJ2-7; D is ambiguous. The CDR3 consists of 13 residues. V was shortened by 8 bases and J by 2 bases, with 13 bases between the two germline ends. Per the germline V gene, CDR1 is MDHEN and CDR2 is SYDVKM. The CDR3 DNA reads TGTGCCAGCGCTTTGGGATGGGCCTACGAGCAGTACTTC. Amino acid sequence: CASALGWAYEQYF.